These T cell receptor beta chains were read from a single sample in a study of cytomegalovirus exposure and HLA in healthy donors. Measured with immunoSEQ multiplex PCR; TCRdb has only the in-frame clones, and not every one. The data show around 150,000 clones, 70% to 85% seen once. Sample: PBMCs. Receptor source: a man in his forties in good health and CMV-seronegative. Both conserved end residues are trimmed from each CDR3.

len,v_gene,j_gene,CDR3aa
12,TRBV5-6,TRBJ2-3,ASSLGSGTDTQY
11,TRBV2,TRBJ2-1,AIKTSGVNEQF
15,TRBV27,TRBJ2-7,ASSYRLPGQGPYEQY
13,TRBV7-8,TRBJ1-2,ASSLRTEGAGGYT
14,TRBV7-3,TRBJ2-3,ASSPRAGPPTDTQY
13,TRBV9,TRBJ2-2,ASSGRQGATGELF
13,TRBV28,TRBJ1-5,ASSLPGTKVQPQH
12,TRBV5-1,TRBJ1-1,ASSGAPGRPEAF
12,TRBV27,TRBJ2-7,ASSLTGQGTEQY
12,TRBV6-1,TRBJ1-1,ASSGTSTNTEAF
14,TRBV28,TRBJ2-2,ASSPYRLQGTGELF
13,TRBV6-6,TRBJ2-1,ASSYQDEGGNEQF
11,TRBV25-1,TRBJ1-5,ASSDLLNQPQH
13,TRBV4-3,TRBJ2-7,ASSQAWDKDYEQY
12,TRBV6-5,TRBJ1-2,ASSYSGALYGYT
16,TRBV2,TRBJ1-6,ASSEEGEGSSYNSPLH
14,TRBV6-5,TRBJ1-6,ASSSRTVANNSPLH
11,TRBV5-1,TRBJ2-7,ASRGTGGGEQY
10,TRBV10-2,TRBJ2-5,ASSESRETQY
9,TRBV2,TRBJ2-2,ASNVAGELF
11,TRBV11-2,TRBJ1-1,ASSTRTATEAF
11,TRBV15,TRBJ2-3,ATSGGGIDTQY
12,TRBV19,TRBJ2-7,ASSHPGPLYEQY
10,TRBV27,TRBJ2-7,ASSRRGHEQY
13,TRBV28,TRBJ2-5,ASSPRGTAQETQY
9,TRBV29-1,TRBJ1-1,SVQIYTEAF
13,TRBV11-2,TRBJ1-1,ASSSEGRVGTEAF
12,TRBV7-8,TRBJ2-7,ASSPTSVPGEQY
13,TRBV30,TRBJ2-1,AWSPGVSSYNEQF
12,TRBV6-1,TRBJ1-2,ASSDWRHNYGYT
17,TRBV7-8,TRBJ2-1,ASSLVSSGGASSYNEQF
12,TRBV12-5,TRBJ2-1,ASGFRDWDNEQF
11,TRBV2,TRBJ2-2,ASSEARTGELF
13,TRBV18,TRBJ2-7,ASSPPGSGIYEQY
12,TRBV7-9,TRBJ1-1,ASSFTGGNTEAF